This T cell receptor (beta chain) originates from a study of radiotherapy plus CTLA-4 blockade in lung cancer. Overall study findings and caveats: Clones of tumor-derived TCRs expanded in blood after radiotherapy plus ipilimumab.

Clones were sequenced by immunoSEQ multiplex PCR, and TCRdb holds only the in-frame ones, with some missing. The table records some 80,000 clones, more than 60% of them present only once. Those with chemo-refractory metastatic non-small-cell lung cancer were treated with focal radiation combined with CTLA-4 blockade using ipilimumab. Notes on this clone: Antigen specificity is unknown.

The CDR3 contains 13 residues. Deletions cut 8 bases from V and 3 bases from J, with 11 bases between. Germline loops: CDR1 SNHLY, CDR2 FYNNEI. The gene calls are TRBV2 and TRBJ2-1; no firm D call. The source material was peripheral blood, sampled from a patient treated with radiotherapy plus ipilimumab. This clonotype was sampled from a human donor with non-small cell lung cancer whose response to radiotherapy plus ipilimumab could not be evaluated. Some clones in this sample may be carry-over from other donors' samples. CDR3 nucleotide sequence: TGTGCCAGCTTTAGTAGCTTCTACAATGAGCAGTTCTTC. Translated, it gives CASFSSFYNEQFF.